This section outlines one T cell receptor (beta chain) sequence together with its context. Clones were read by immunoSEQ multiplex PCR, and TCRdb kept only the in-frame ones, dropping some. The data show 13,000 or so clones, around 72% seen once. Deletions cut 4 bases from V and 1 base from J, with 7 bases between. The CDR3 sequence is 13 residues long. In germline, CDR1 is MNHEY, CDR2 SVGAGI. The sample comes from a study of CD4+ T cells in melanoma. This receptor was obtained from a human donor with melanoma. Sequencing was done on a sample of cells from a culture (not recorded whether cultured in vitro). This chain joins TRBV6-5 and TRBJ1-1, with D unclear. CDR3 coding DNA: TGTGCCAGCAGTTGGATACAGAACACTGAAGCTTTCTTT. Translating gives CASSWIQNTEAFF.